A selection of T cell receptor beta chains follows, all from one sample in a study of technical replicates of blood from several donors. Libraries were prepared by immunoSEQ multiplex PCR; TCRdb keeps only in-frame clonotypes and omits some of them. The sample gives around 68,000 clones, 90% to 95% of which show up once; under 0.4% is in the top ten. Sequencing used T cells isolated from PBMCs. Receptor source: a human donor in good health. Some clones in this sample may be carry-over from other donors' samples. Both conserved end residues are part of each CDR3. The D gene is left open where the match is weak. Clone size is shown for a subset of rows, as once, few, many or a class of expanded clone.

clone_size j_call v_call d_call cdr3_nt cdr3_aa
- TRBJ1-6 TRBV5-1 - TGCGCCAGCAGCGGCTTGATGGCACCCCTCCACTTT CASSGLMAPLHF
- TRBJ2-5 TRBV12-5 TRBD1 TGTGCTAGTGGTATCCGGACAGGGGCCGAAAGTCTAGGGACCCAGTACTTC CASGIRTGAESLGTQYF
- TRBJ1-5 TRBV6-1 TRBD1 TGTGCCAGCAGTGGCAGGGGGCCCCAGTTGACCCAGCATTTT CASSGRGPQLTQHF
- TRBJ2-3 TRBV18 - TGTGCCAGCTCAAATAATCGGGCAGATACGCAGTATTTT CASSNNRADTQYF
- TRBJ1-4 TRBV5-1 TRBD1 TGCGCCAGCAGCTTAGGGGGCACTAATGAAAAACTGTTTTTT CASSLGGTNEKLFF
- TRBJ2-5 TRBV5-1 - TGCGCCAGCAGCTTACAGGTTGTCAAGGAGACCCAGTACTTC CASSLQVVKETQYF
- TRBJ2-5 TRBV7-8 - TGTGCCAGCAGCTTAGCACCTACGGGGGAGACCCAGTACTTC CASSLAPTGETQYF
- TRBJ1-1 TRBV7-2 - TGTGCCAGCAGCGGGGGAGGAGGCACTGAAGCTTTCTTT CASSGGGGTEAFF
- TRBJ2-2 TRBV4-1 - TGCGCCAGCAGCCAAGATTGGAGCCCCGGGGAGCTGTTTTTT CASSQDWSPGELFF
- TRBJ1-5 TRBV7-8 - TGTGCCAGCAGCTCCCACCGGGAGTCTCAGCCCCAGCATTTT CASSSHRESQPQHF
- TRBJ1-2 TRBV6-5 TRBD1 TGTGCCAGCAGCCCTCCGGGACAGGGGATCTATGGCTACACCTTC CASSPPGQGIYGYTF
- TRBJ1-4 TRBV6-1 TRBD1 TGTGCCAGCAGTGACACCGGGACAGGGACTGAAAAACTGTTTTTT CASSDTGTGTEKLFF
once TRBJ1-5 TRBV4-1 TRBD1 TGCGCCAGCAGCCCCCGTTTTACGGGACAGGGGACAAGCAATCAGCCCCAGCATTTT CASSPRFTGQGTSNQPQHF
- TRBJ2-3 TRBV6-1 - TGTGCCAGCAGTGAGTCCCCGTCGTTCCGAGATACGCAGTATTTT CASSESPSFRDTQYF
- TRBJ1-4 TRBV29-1 - TGCAGCGTTGTGGAGGGGAATGAAAAACTGTTTTTT CSVVEGNEKLFF
- TRBJ2-5 TRBV5-1 TRBD1 TGCGCCAGCTCATTGGACAGGACCCAAGAGACCCAGTACTTC CASSLDRTQETQYF
- TRBJ2-5 TRBV29-1 TRBD2 TGCAGCGCCCTAGCGGGGGGGGAAGAGACCCAGTACTTC CSALAGGEETQYF
once TRBJ2-7 TRBV29-1 - TGCAGCGTTGAACAACTAGCTCCATACGAGCAGTACTTC CSVEQLAPYEQYF
- TRBJ1-2 TRBV5-1 TRBD1 TGCGCCAGCAGCTTGGACAGGGGTCGTGGCTACACCTTC CASSLDRGRGYTF
- TRBJ2-7 TRBV7-6 - TGTGCCAGCAGCTTAGCGCAGGGACAACTCTACGAGCAGTACTTC CASSLAQGQLYEQYF
- TRBJ2-7 TRBV5-1 - TGCGCCAGCAGCTCCGCGGGAAACTCCTACGAGCAGTACTTC CASSSAGNSYEQYF
- TRBJ2-3 TRBV14 - TGTGCCAGCAGCCAAGACGTCAATTACAGGGGGGGTCCAGATACGCAGTATTTT CASSQDVNYRGGPDTQYF
- TRBJ1-2 TRBV7-9 - TGTGCCAGCAGCTTAGTTGAGGGGGTTGGCTACACCTTC CASSLVEGVGYTF
- TRBJ2-7 TRBV7-9 - TGTGCCAGCAGGACGGACCGGGGTAGCAACGAGCAGTACTTC CASRTDRGSNEQYF
- TRBJ1-5 TRBV4-3 TRBD1 TGCGCCAGCAGCCAAGACCTAGGGGCAGGGGGCGGTCGGAATCAGCCCCAGCATTTT CASSQDLGAGGGRNQPQHF
once TRBJ2-3 TRBV7-6 - TGTGCCAGCAGCTTAAGGAGCTTCGATACGCAGTATTTT CASSLRSFDTQYF
- TRBJ2-5 TRBV7-9 - TGTGCCAGCAGCTTCGCGGAGCTGGAGACCCAGTACTTC CASSFAELETQYF